The table lists the clone carrying this TCR beta chain with a few counts. What it binds is not known. These data come from a study of cytomegalovirus exposure and HLA in healthy donors. The study's findings and limits: There were some V segments, including TRBV6-2 and TRBV6-3, excluded as indistinguishable.

The PCR had 60 Vbeta and 13 Jbeta primers. Per the original methods: Later work found tens of millions of unique TCR beta chains, with some 11 million shared. Clones were sequenced by immunoSEQ multiplex PCR, and TCRdb holds only the in-frame ones, with some missing. The DNA gave D and trimming, while V, J and clone size come from that table. The table lists about 180,000 clones, 77% of them singletons, with about 1.4% in the top ten. V was pared by 11 bases and J by 3 bases, with 11 bases between. CDR1 MDHEN and CDR2 SYDVKM come from the germline V gene. The CDR3 totals 11 residues. Healthy bone marrow donors made up the donor group.

The receptor was derived from a woman aged 25 to 39 in good health and CMV-seropositive. Sequenced: PBMCs. V gene TRBV28 combines with J gene TRBJ2-7; no clear D gene. CDR3 nucleotides: TGTGCCGCTGGCACATACTACGAGCAGTACTTC. Amino acids: CAAGTYYEQYF.